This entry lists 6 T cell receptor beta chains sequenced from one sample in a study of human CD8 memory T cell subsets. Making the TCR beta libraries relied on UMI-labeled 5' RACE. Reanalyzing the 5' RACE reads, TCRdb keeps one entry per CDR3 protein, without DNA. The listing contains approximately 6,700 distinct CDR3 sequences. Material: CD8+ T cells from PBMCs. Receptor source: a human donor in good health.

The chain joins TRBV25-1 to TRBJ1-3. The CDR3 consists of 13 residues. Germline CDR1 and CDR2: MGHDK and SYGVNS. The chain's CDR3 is CASSRWGGHPIYF. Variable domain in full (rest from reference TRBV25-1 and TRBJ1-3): EADIYQTPRYLVIGTGKKITLECSQTMGHDKMYWYQQDPGMELHLIHYSYGVNSTEKGDLSSESTVSRIRTEHFPLTLESARPSHTSQYLCASSRWGGHPIYFGEGSWLTVV.

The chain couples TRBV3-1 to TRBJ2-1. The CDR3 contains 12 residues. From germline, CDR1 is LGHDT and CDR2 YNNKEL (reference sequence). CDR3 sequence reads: CASSQAYNEQFF.

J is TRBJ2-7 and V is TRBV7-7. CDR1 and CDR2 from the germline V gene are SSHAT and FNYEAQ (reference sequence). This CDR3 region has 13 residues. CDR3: CASSLSPDYEQYF.

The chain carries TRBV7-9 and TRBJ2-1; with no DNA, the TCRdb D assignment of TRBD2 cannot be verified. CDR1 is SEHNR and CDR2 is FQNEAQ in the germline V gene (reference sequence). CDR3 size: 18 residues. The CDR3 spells CASSSVRLAESSYNEQFF.

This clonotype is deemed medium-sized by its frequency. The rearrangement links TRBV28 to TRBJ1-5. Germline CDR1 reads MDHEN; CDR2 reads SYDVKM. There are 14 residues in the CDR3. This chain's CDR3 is CASSGLGTNQPQHF.

Here the CDR3 reads CASSQGTGGYTF. This chain connects TRBV13 to TRBJ1-2; no DNA is available, so the TRBD1 call from TCRdb remains unchecked. The CDR3 is made up of 12 amino acids. The germline gives CDR1 PRHDT, CDR2 FYEKMQ (reference sequence). The whole variable domain, filled in from reference TRBV13 and TRBJ1-2, reads AAGVIQSPRHLIKEKRETATLKCYPIPRHDTVYWYQQGPGQDPQFLISFYEKMQSDKGSIPDRFSAQQFSDYHSELNMSSLELGDSALYFCASSQGTGGYTFGSGTRLTVV.